This T cell receptor beta chain emerged from a study of blood T cell repertoires in COVID-19. In its sample, this clone was seen a few times. The table came from immunoSEQ multiplex PCR; TCRdb's copy has only in-frame clones and leaves some out. The sample holds some 200,000 clones, approximately 90% seen once. This TCR derives from a woman between 40 and 55 years old with acute COVID-19. The sequenced sample was PBMCs or T cells enriched from blood (not recorded which).

The CDR3 DNA reads as TGTGCCAACTCGATAGACAGGGTGACTGAAGCTTTCTTT. Residues: CANSIDRVTEAFF. The chain has TRBV2 and TRBJ1-1; 7 bases align to TRBD1. Looked up from germline, CDR1 is SNHLY and CDR2 is FYNNEI. The V segment lost 10 bases and the J segment 5 bases; nucleotides outside the gene matches: 10. This CDR3 spans 13 amino acids.